This passage covers 29 T cell receptor beta chains from one sample sequenced in a study of blood T cell repertoires in COVID-19. The table came from immunoSEQ multiplex PCR; TCRdb's copy has only in-frame clones and leaves some out. The table shows about 36,000 clones, with roughly 70% occurring only once. Material: peripheral blood. The receptors originated from a man aged 65-85 years with COVID-19, enrolled during active disease.

The chain uses TRBV30 and TRBJ1-2; weak D call: TRBD1 (5 bases). This CDR3 is built from 13 residues. Germline V gives CDR1 GTSNPN, CDR2 SVGIG (reference sequence). V lost 1 base and J lost 4, with 10 bases in between. The CDR3 sequence is CAWSGDWSYGYTF. The CDR3 region has the DNA TGTGCCTGGAGTGGGGACTGGTCCTATGGCTACACCTTC. Full variable domain (remainder filled in from reference TRBV30 and TRBJ1-2): SQTIHQWPATLVQPVGSPLSLECTVEGTSNPNLYWYRQAAGRGLQLLFYSVGIGQISSEVPQNLSASRPQDRQFILSSKKLLLSDSGFYLCAWSGDWSYGYTFGSGTRLTVV.

The chain has TRBV2 and TRBJ2-7; 10 bases map to TRBD2. There are 14 residues in the CDR3. Germline loops: CDR1 SNHLY, CDR2 FYNNEI. The trim removed 8 bases at V and 6 bases at J, leaving 10 bases unmatched. CDR3 nucleotides: TGTGCCAGCGCGGCTAGCGGGAGTCGTGCCGAGCAGTACTTC. Amino acid sequence: CASAASGSRAEQYF. The full variable domain, with the rest looked up from reference TRBV2 and TRBJ2-7, is EPEVTQTPSHQVTQMGQEVILRCVPISNHLYFYWYRQILGQKVEFLVSFYNNEISEKSEIFDDQFSVERPDGSNFTLKIRSTKLEDSAMYFCASAASGSRAEQYFGPGTRLTVT.

This sequence joins TRBV4-2 and TRBJ1-4; maybe TRBD1 (5 bases). Trimming removed 5 bases from V and 6 bases from J, with 19 bases in between. The CDR3 runs to 16 residues. Germline values: CDR1 LGHNA, CDR2 YNFKEQ. The CDR3 bases are TGTGCCAGCAGCGCCCGGGACTCTAAAGGGTATGAAAAACTGTTTTTT. Amino acid sequence: CASSARDSKGYEKLFF.

This clone was observed once. V is TRBV12-5 and J is TRBJ2-1, with TRBD2 matching 13 bases. CDR3 length: 22 amino acids. With V trimmed by 3 bases and J by 5 bases, 22 bases remained unmatched. The V gene's germline CDR1 is LGHNT and CDR2 FRNRAP. CDR3 DNA sequence: TGTGCTAGTGGTTTTGGGACTGTGGTTGCACTAGCGGGAGGGCCATCCCACAATGAGCAGTTCTTC. Translating gives CASGFGTVVALAGGPSHNEQFF.

This clone was detected once. This chain connects TRBV19 to TRBJ2-1, with D maybe TRBD1 (5 bases). V lost 5 bases and J 7 bases, leaving 9 bases between the germline ends. Per germline, CDR1 LNHDA and CDR2 SQIVND (reference sequence). The CDR3 is 12 residues long. The CDR3 region has the DNA TGTGCCAGTAGTTCTTCAGGGAATGAGCAGTTCTTC. Translating gives CASSSSGNEQFF.

The chain is built from TRBV2 and TRBJ1-6; 8 positions match TRBD1. This CDR3 has 12 residues. The trim removed 5 bases at V and 15 bases at J, leaving 6 bases unmatched. The germline V gene has CDR1 SNHLY and CDR2 FYNNEI. For the CDR3, the DNA is TGTGCCAGCAGTCCGGACAGGGTCGACCTCCACTTT. Protein product: CASSPDRVDLHF.

The chain is built from TRBV27 and TRBJ2-1; 7 bases fit TRBD1. This CDR3 has 17 amino acids. CDR1 is MNHEY, CDR2 SMNVEV, per germline (reference sequence). J gave up 3 bases and V 4 bases, and 12 bases lay outside the gene matches. CDR3 protein: CASSSGRTGGFYNEQFF. DNA of the CDR3: TGTGCCAGCAGTTCGGGGCGGACAGGCGGATTCTACAATGAGCAGTTCTTC.

This clone was counted only a few times. The J gene is TRBJ1-5, the V gene TRBV30; D may be TRBD1 (6 bases). The CDR3 covers 12 residues. Trimming left V 3 bases short and J 4 bases short, with 7 bases between. Germline-derived CDR1 and CDR2 are GTSNPN and SVGIG (reference sequence). In DNA form, the CDR3 reads TGTGCCTGGAGGAGGGGGAATCAGCCCCAGCATTTT. Its protein is CAWRRGNQPQHF. Complete variable domain (other parts from reference TRBV30 and TRBJ1-5): SQTIHQWPATLVQPVGSPLSLECTVEGTSNPNLYWYRQAAGRGLQLLFYSVGIGQISSEVPQNLSASRPQDRQFILSSKKLLLSDSGFYLCAWRRGNQPQHFGDGTRLSIL.

The chain employs TRBV6-1 and TRBJ1-1; 8 bases are a match to TRBD1. Germline V CDR1 and CDR2: MNHNS, SASEGT. V was clipped by 4 bases and J by 1 base; unmatched bases: 2. This CDR3 region has 14 residues. The CDR3, as DNA: TGTGCCAGCAGTGTCACAGGGGGGAACACTGAAGCTTTCTTT. Amino acids: CASSVTGGNTEAFF.

The chain joins TRBV6-4 to TRBJ2-3; weak D call: TRBD1 (5 bases). V was trimmed by 5 bases and J by 2 bases, leaving 11 bases between them. There are 14 residues in the CDR3. Looked up from germline, CDR1 is MRHNA and CDR2 is SNTAGT. The CDR3 spells CASSSTTATDTQYF. The CDR3 DNA follows: TGTGCCAGCAGTTCCACGACAGCCACAGATACGCAGTATTTT.

This chain joins TRBV24-1 and TRBJ2-7; TRBD1 matches at 8 bases. With V trimmed by 4 bases and J by 4 bases, 8 bases remained unmatched. CDR1 and CDR2 from the germline V gene are KGHDR and SFDVKD. The CDR3 contains 15 residues. The CDR3 is CATSERQGNRYEQYF. The CDR3 nucleotides read TGTGCCACCAGTGAAAGACAGGGGAATAGATACGAGCAGTACTTC.

This chain connects TRBV15 to TRBJ2-2; 8 bases align to TRBD1. The V segment lost 9 bases and the J segment 2 bases; nucleotides outside the gene matches: 8. The CDR3 covers 15 residues. Germline CDR1 and CDR2: LNHNV and YYDKDF (reference sequence). This CDR3 is CATTDRGTNTGELFF. The CDR3 bases are TGTGCCACGACAGACAGGGGCACCAACACCGGGGAGCTGTTTTTT.

The chain joins TRBV20-1 to TRBJ2-1; the D gene is possibly TRBD2 (5 bases). CDR1 and CDR2 (germline): DFQATT, SNEGSKA (reference sequence). The length of the CDR3 is 14 residues. The V end was cut by 3 bases, the J end by 12 bases, with 21 bases between. The CDR3: CSASSEGRSLGQFF. CDR3 nucleotide sequence: TGCAGTGCTAGTAGTGAGGGCCGGAGCCTGGGGCAGTTCTTC.

A note on this clone: One end of the junction is discordant with germline, which a read error may explain. CDR3 sequence: CASSPAAYGSYEQYF. Written as DNA, the CDR3 is TGTGCTAGCAGCCCAGCGGCGTATGGATCCTACGAGCAGTACTTC. The chain links TRBV7-7 to TRBJ2-7, with D possibly being TRBD2 (5 bases). The CDR3 sequence is 15 residues long. The V gene's germline CDR1 is SSHAT and CDR2 FNYEAQ (reference sequence).

Written as DNA, the CDR3 is TGTGCCAGCAGCTTGGGGCCGGGACACCAAAACCTTAACTATGGCTACACCTTC. Encoded protein: CASSLGPGHQNLNYGYTF. This chain links TRBV7-2 with TRBJ1-2, with a tentative D call TRBD1 (6 bases). The germline gives CDR1 SGHTA, CDR2 FQGNSA. The CDR3 length is 18 residues. V was shortened by 3 bases and J by 1 base, with 21 bases between the two germline ends. The variable domain in full, completed from reference TRBV7-2 and TRBJ1-2, reads GAGVSQSPSNKVTEKGKDVELRCDPISGHTALYWYRQSLGQGLEFLIYFQGNSAPDKSGLPSDRFSAERTGGSVSTLTIQRTQQEDSAVYLCASSLGPGHQNLNYGYTFGSGTRLTVV.

The genes are TRBV27 and TRBJ1-2, with D uncertain. Germline CDR1 reads MNHEY; CDR2 reads SMNVEV (reference sequence). The CDR3 sequence is 13 residues long. V lost 3 bases, J lost 1 base, and 6 bases lay in between. The CDR3 bases are TGTGCCAGCAGTTTCACGAGTAACTATGGCTACACCTTC. This encodes CASSFTSNYGYTF.

The rearrangement links TRBV25-1 to TRBJ1-3; unclear D gene. Germline-derived CDR1 and CDR2 are MGHDK and SYGVNS. V was cut by 4 bases and J by 0 bases, with 7 bases left in between. CDR3 size: 14 residues. The CDR3 DNA reads as TGTGCCAGCAGTGGGGCCGGCTCTGGAAACACCATATATTTT. Its protein product is CASSGAGSGNTIYF.

The chain recombines TRBV15 with TRBJ2-1; the match to TRBD2 covers 14 bases. The length of the CDR3 is 18 residues. V dropped 3 bases and J dropped 1; count of bases not matched to a gene: 5. Germline V CDR1 and CDR2: LNHNV, YYDKDF (reference sequence). CDR3 protein: CATSRGLAGEGSYNEQFF. As DNA, the CDR3 is TGTGCCACCAGCAGGGGACTAGCGGGAGAGGGGTCCTACAATGAGCAGTTCTTC. The full variable domain, its missing parts supplied by reference TRBV15 and TRBJ2-1, is DAMVIQNPRYQVTQFGKPVTLSCSQTLNHNVMYWYQQKSSQAPKLLFHYYDKDFNNEADTPDNFQSRRPNTSFCFLDIRSPGLGDTAMYLCATSRGLAGEGSYNEQFFGPGTRLTVL.

The V gene is TRBV13, the J gene TRBJ1-2, with a weak D call TRBD1 (5 bases). Germline-derived CDR1 and CDR2 are PRHDT and FYEKMQ (reference sequence). Trimming shortened V by 5 bases and J by 8 bases, and 9 bases separated the two germline ends. CDR3 size: 11 residues. CDR3 loop: CASSLRGGYTF. Here the CDR3 DNA reads TGTGCCAGCAGCCTTCGGGGGGGCTACACCTTC.

This clone occurred a few times. The V gene is TRBV6-4, the J gene TRBJ1-6; possible D gene TRBD1, 6 bases. The CDR3 loop spans 14 amino acids. V was clipped by 3 bases and J by 10 bases, with 13 bases between them. CDR1 and CDR2 (germline): MRHNA, SNTAGT. The CDR3 protein is CASSEAGDRSPLHF. CDR3 DNA sequence: TGTGCCAGCAGTGAGGCAGGGGATCGGTCACCCCTCCACTTT.

The chain carries TRBV12-3 or TRBV12-4 and TRBJ2-2; D is perhaps TRBD2 (5 bases). Trimming removed 5 bases at V and 5 bases at J, with 9 bases between. This CDR3 is built from 13 residues. CDR3 DNA: TGTGCCAGCAGTACTAGTCAAACCGGGGAGCTGTTTTTT. Protein sequence: CASSTSQTGELFF.

The CDR3 protein is CASSFPPRGFEQYF. The CDR3, as DNA: TGTGCCAGCAGCTTCCCCCCGAGAGGATTCGAGCAGTACTTC. This sequence joins TRBV7-9 and TRBJ2-7, with unresolved D. V shed 3 bases and J shed 6 bases, with 15 bases lying between them. Germline values: CDR1 SEHNR, CDR2 FQNEAQ (reference sequence). This CDR3 has 14 amino acids.

The V gene is TRBV4-2, the J gene TRBJ1-2; the match to TRBD1 covers 7 bases. V gave up 3 bases and J gave up 4 bases; unmatched junction bases: 11. CDR3 size: 16 residues. Germline CDR1 reads LGHNA; CDR2 reads YNFKEQ. The chain's CDR3 is CASSQTIFTGAYGYTF. The CDR3 coding sequence is TGTGCCAGCAGCCAGACAATCTTCACAGGGGCCTATGGCTACACCTTC.

The chain has TRBV6-6 and TRBJ1-2; perhaps TRBD1 as D (5 bases). The V gene lost 2 bases and the J gene lost 4 bases, with 11 bases spanning the gap. The CDR3 contains 14 residues. CDR1 and CDR2 (germline): MNHNY, SVGAGI (reference sequence). CDR3 loop: CASSYGRGSYGYTF. The CDR3 DNA reads TGTGCCAGCAGTTACGGGCGGGGGAGCTATGGCTACACCTTC.

The chain links TRBV29-1 to TRBJ2-1, with D tentatively TRBD2 (6 bases). The germline gives CDR1 SQVTM, CDR2 ANQGSEA. Trimming left V 7 bases short and J 4 bases short, with 23 bases between. This CDR3 contains 16 residues. CDR3 bases: TGCAGCGCTCTTGCGGAGGGCTTTCCCCCGTACAATGAGCAGTTCTTC. It yields the protein CSALAEGFPPYNEQFF.

This clone was detected once. The chain links TRBV3-1 (or the pseudogene TRBV3-2) to TRBJ1-1; D might be TRBD1 (6 bases). The CDR3 runs 13 residues. CDR1 is LGHDT, CDR2 YNNKEL, per germline (reference sequence). The V gene lost 4 bases and the J gene lost 11 bases, with 17 bases spanning the gap. This chain's CDR3 is CASSPPARGAAFF. The CDR3 coding sequence is TGTGCCAGCAGCCCCCCGGCTCGGGGGGCGGCTTTCTTT.

This chain links TRBV5-1 with TRBJ1-1, with TRBD1 as a possible D gene (5 bases). The CDR3 is 15 amino acids. Germline V gene sequence: CDR1 SGHRS, CDR2 YFSETQ. Trimming removed 0 bases at V and 1 base at J, with 10 bases between. The CDR3 reads CASSLVGTGNTEAFF. The CDR3 region has the DNA TGCGCCAGCAGCTTGGTAGGTACAGGGAACACTGAAGCTTTCTTT.

This clone was picked up one time. The chain couples TRBV5-8 to TRBJ1-1; possibly TRBD1 for D (6 bases). Trimming stripped 1 base from V and 13 bases from J, with 14 bases between. The CDR3 has 12 amino acids. CDR1 is SGHTS and CDR2 is YDEGEE in the germline V gene. The CDR3 sequence: CASSLTGQGIFF. The CDR3 region has the DNA TGTGCCAGCAGCTTGACGGGACAAGGTATTTTCTTT.

The chain couples TRBV11-3 to TRBJ2-1, with 9 bases identical to TRBD2. CDR3 size: 14 residues. Germline assignment: CDR1 SGHNT and CDR2 YENEEA. V shed 3 bases and J 6 bases; nucleotides not matched to a gene: 3. Here the CDR3 reads CASSLGLALNEQFF. In DNA, the CDR3 is TGTGCCAGCAGCTTGGGACTAGCCCTCAATGAGCAGTTCTTC.